This TCR beta chain was found in a study of shared clonotypes between healthy human individuals. This CDR3 is built from 13 residues. Germline CDR1 and CDR2: SEHNR and FQNEAQ (reference sequence). TCRdb keeps only in-frame clones here, not all; method: immunoSEQ multiplex PCR. The sample records around 640,000 clones, roughly 96% being singletons. Terminally differentiated effector memory CD45RA+ cells were excluded by CCR7 positive selection of CD45RO-negative cells. The clonotype originates from a woman aged 30 to 39 in good health. The J gene is TRBJ2-5, the V gene TRBV7-9; D is perhaps TRBD1 or TRBD2 (5 bases each). The last part of the DNA fits TRBJ2-7 better; the J call may be wrong. Input material: naive CD8+ T cells sorted from blood. DNA for the CDR3: TGTGCCACTCGCCGGGACCCAAAACCCGAGCAGTACTTC. Protein product: CATRRDPKPEQYF.